Listed below are T cell receptor beta chains from one sample, sequenced in a study of CD8 T cells in ankylosing spondylitis. TCRdb reprocessed the 5' RACE reads via MiXCR and lists one record per CDR3 protein. The sample records hundreds of thousands of distinct CDR3 sequences, around 11% being singletons. Sequencing was performed on blood, either unsorted or a sorted T cell fraction (not recorded which). These receptors all stem from a male donor with ankylosing spondylitis. CDR3s include the opening cysteine and the closing phenylalanine or tryptophan. D genes are given only for firm matches. Part of the rows lack a size; the others show once, few, many or a class for expanded clones.

j_call d_call clone_size v_call cdr3_aa cdr3_nt
TRBJ1-1 - - TRBV12-3/TRBV12-4 CASSFPTGFGEAFF TGTGCCAGCAGTTTTCCTACAGGGTTTGGGGAAGCTTTCTTT
TRBJ2-1 - few TRBV3-1 CASSQDLRGGASREQFF TGTGCCAGCAGCCAAGATCTGCGAGGGGGGGCCTCTCGTGAGCAGTTCTTC
TRBJ2-3 - - TRBV20-1 CSELGASTDTQYF TGCAGTGAACTGGGGGCAAGCACAGATACGCAGTATTTT
TRBJ2-3 - - TRBV9 CASSGTFASTDTQYF TGTGCCAGCAGTGGGACATTTGCAAGCACAGATACGCAGTATTTT
TRBJ2-2 - - TRBV5-1 CASSPTTNTGELFF TGCGCCAGCAGCCCGACGACGAACACCGGGGAGCTGTTTTTT
TRBJ1-4 - - TRBV7-8 CASSSNRPATNEKLFF TGTGCCAGCAGCTCAAACAGGCCAGCAACTAATGAAAAACTGTTTTTT
TRBJ2-7 - - TRBV6-5 CASKWGVEQYF TGTGCCAGCAAGTGGGGGGTAGAGCAGTACTTC
TRBJ2-1 - - TRBV7-9 CASSLRQTGINEQFF TGTGCCAGCAGCTTAAGGCAGACGGGGATCAATGAGCAGTTCTTC
TRBJ2-1 - few TRBV20-1 CSARTTSSYNEQFF TGCAGTGCTAGGACCACGAGCTCCTACAATGAGCAGTTCTTC
TRBJ1-3 - - TRBV4-3 CASSRNSQGNTIYF TGCGCCAGCAGCCGGAACTCACAGGGAAACACCATATATTTT
TRBJ1-2 - few TRBV5-1 CASSLGIWGYGYTF TGCGCCAGCAGCTTGGGGATATGGGGCTATGGCTACACCTTC
TRBJ2-1 - many TRBV24-1 CATSDVQQTHNEQFF TGTGCCACCAGTGATGTGCAGCAGACCCACAATGAGCAGTTCTTC
TRBJ1-6 TRBD1 - TRBV7-8 CASSPGGGQENSPLHF TGTGCCAGCAGCCCGGGGGGGGGACAGGAAAATTCACCCCTCCACTTT
TRBJ2-4 - few TRBV20-1 CSPRTTLAKNIQYF TGCAGTCCAAGGACTACCCTAGCCAAAAACATTCAGTACTTC
TRBJ2-1 TRBD2 many TRBV6-5 CATLTSGGSRIF TGTGCCACTCTTACTAGCGGGGGGAGTAGGATCTTC
TRBJ1-5 - many TRBV5-5 CASSLGRGNQPQHF TGTGCCAGCAGCTTAGGGCGGGGCAATCAGCCCCAGCATTTT
TRBJ2-1 - - TRBV20-1 CSARVAGDEQFF TGCAGTGCTAGAGTGGCAGGGGATGAGCAGTTCTTC